These 23 T cell receptor beta chains came from one sample sequenced in a study of CD8 T cells in ankylosing spondylitis. Their cognate antigens are unknown. Overall study results and limits: There was a TCR beta motif, made of 7 or 8 highly homologous variants, that appeared characteristic of ankylosing spondylitis blood.

MiXCR, applied by TCRdb to the 5' RACE reads, yields one record per CDR3 protein. The sample lists 220,000 or so distinct CDR3 sequences; approximately 20% were seen once. The sequenced sample was blood, either unsorted or a sorted T cell fraction (not recorded which). These receptors were collected from a male donor with ankylosing spondylitis.

The chain employs TRBV11-2 and TRBJ1-4, with D possibly TRBD1 on 5 matching bases. This CDR3 region has 15 residues. CDR1 and CDR2 from the germline V gene are SGHAT and FQNNGV. Trimming took off 1 base at V and 7 bases at J, with 13 bases between the two ends. The CDR3 here is CASSLVGRVSEKLFF. CDR3 nucleotides: TGTGCCAGCAGCTTAGTCGGCAGGGTTAGTGAAAAACTGTTTTTT.

This rearrangement joins TRBV2 to TRBJ2-2; D assignment may be TRBD1 or TRBD2 (5 bases each). The V gene's germline CDR1 is SNHLY and CDR2 FYNNEI. Trimming pared 6 bases from V and 1 base from J, leaving 12 bases between. The CDR3 has 15 amino acids. CDR3 residues: CASSEGRLNTGELFF. CDR3 sequence (DNA): TGTGCCAGCAGCGAGGGGCGATTGAACACCGGGGAGCTGTTTTTT.

This clonotype has just a few counts. The DNA of the CDR3 is TGTGCCAGCAGTTTGACAGGCCCGGGAGACATCCACCCCTACGAGCAGTACTTC. Translating it yields CASSLTGPGDIHPYEQYF. The V call is TRBV12-3 or TRBV12-4, the J call TRBJ2-7, with D possibly called TRBD1 or TRBD2 (6 bases each). CDR3 length equals 18 residues. The germline V and J ends were trimmed by 3 bases and 2 bases, with 23 bases remaining between them.

This clonotype was detected only a few times. At one end, the junction sequence differs from germline, possibly due to a read error. This chain uses TRBV7-8 with TRBJ1-5, with 9 bases matching TRBD1. CDR1 and CDR2 from the germline V gene are SGHVS and FQNEAQ. This CDR3 has 13 amino acids. CDR3 region: CASSLRTGDRADF. CDR3 nucleotide sequence: TGTGCCAGCAGCCTCCGCACCGGGGACAGGGCTGATTTT.

This chain joins TRBV5-1 and TRBJ1-6, with D possibly TRBD1 on 5 matching bases. With 0 bases removed from V and 7 bases from J, the gap between germline ends came to 11 bases. The germline V gene encodes CDR1 SGHRS and CDR2 YFSETQ. The length of the CDR3 is 15 residues. CDR3 amino acids: CASSLVGEGNSPLHF. In DNA form, the CDR3 reads TGCGCCAGCAGCTTGGTAGGGGAGGGCAATTCACCCCTCCACTTT.

This clonotype was recorded many times. The chain recombines TRBV12-3 or TRBV12-4 with TRBJ2-7; 7 bases align to TRBD2. There are 14 residues in the CDR3. Trimming removed 1 base from V and 0 bases from J; junction bases left unmatched: 0. The CDR3 DNA is TGTGCCAGCAGTTTAGGGGACTACTCCTACGAGCAGTACTTC. Its translation: CASSLGDYSYEQYF.

The V and J genes are TRBV7-6 and TRBJ2-7; D is possibly TRBD1 or TRBD2 (5 bases each). CDR3 length: 14 residues. V was pared by 1 base and J by 9 bases, with 16 bases between. Germline lookup yields CDR1 SGHVS and CDR2 FNYEAQ. CDR3 nucleotides: TGTGCCAGCAGCTTAGGGGGCAGAGGAGGATGGCAGTACTTC. As protein: CASSLGGRGGWQYF. Full variable domain (remainder filled in from reference TRBV7-6 and TRBJ2-7): GAGVSQSPRYKVTKRGQDVALRCDPISGHVSLYWYRQALGQGPEFLTYFNYEAQQDKSGLPNDRFSAERPEGSISTLTIQRTEQRDSAMYRCASSLGGRGGWQYFGPGTRLTVT.

This clonotype was counted ten times or more. The chain recombines TRBV9 with TRBJ1-1; tentative D call: TRBD1 (5 bases). Trimming shortened V by 3 bases and J by 2 bases, and 20 bases separated the two germline ends. The CDR3 totals 17 residues. CDR1 is SGDLS and CDR2 is YYNGEE in the germline V gene. CDR3 residues: CASSENIREGSNTEAFF. The CDR3 DNA reads TGTGCCAGCAGCGAAAATATTAGGGAGGGGAGTAACACTGAAGCTTTCTTT.

J is TRBJ1-1 and V is TRBV5-8, with TRBD1 as a possible D gene (6 bases). V was pared by 1 base and J by 6 bases, with 19 bases between. The germline V gene has CDR1 SGHTS and CDR2 YDEGEE. This CDR3 comprises 16 residues. The CDR3 loop is CASSLQGRGIFAEAFF. In nucleotides, the CDR3 is TGTGCCAGCAGCTTGCAGGGGCGCGGGATTTTTGCTGAAGCTTTCTTT.

The chain has TRBV7-3 and TRBJ1-3, with 7 nucleotides matching TRBD1. The CDR3 covers 20 residues. Germline V gene data show CDR1 as SGHTA and CDR2 as FQGTGA. The V segment lost 4 bases and the J segment 2 bases; nucleotides outside the gene matches: 20. This CDR3 reads CASSSRGGERTGEPGNTIYF. In nucleotides, the CDR3 is TGTGCCAGCAGCTCCCGTGGGGGGGAACGGACAGGAGAACCTGGAAACACCATATATTTT.

This clonotype appeared a few times. The rearrangement links TRBV9 to TRBJ2-2; D may be TRBD1 or TRBD2 (6 bases each). Germline V CDR1 and CDR2: SGDLS, YYNGEE. The CDR3 extends over 17 amino acids. V was trimmed by 4 bases and J by 4 bases, leaving 20 bases between them. For the CDR3, the DNA is TGTGCCAGCAGCTTCCCGGAGGGGGTTATGGGCACCGGGGAGCTGTTTTTT. It translates to CASSFPEGVMGTGELFF.

The V and J genes are TRBV27 and TRBJ2-5; D is possibly TRBD1 (5 bases). The CDR3 is made up of 14 amino acids. Trimming took off 5 bases at V and 0 bases at J, with 10 bases between the two ends. Germline CDR1 reads MNHEY; CDR2 reads SMNVEV (reference sequence). CDR3 in DNA: TGTGCCAGCAGTCTAGACAGAGACCAAGAGACCCAGTACTTC. This codes for CASSLDRDQETQYF.

The chain links TRBV4-3 to TRBJ2-3; the D is unclear. The CDR3 has 14 amino acids. Germline V CDR1 and CDR2: LGHNA, YSLEER. Between the trimmed V and J ends, which lost 0 bases and 4 bases, there was a span of 8 bases. As DNA, the CDR3 is TGCGCCAGCAGCCAAGATAAGTTCCCAGATACGCAGTATTTT. Its translation: CASSQDKFPDTQYF.

The rearrangement links TRBV24-1 to TRBJ2-3; possibly TRBD1 or TRBD2 for D (6 bases each). The CDR3 consists of 14 residues. Trimming took off 4 bases at V and 4 bases at J, with 11 bases between the two ends. Germline V gene lookup returns CDR1 KGHDR and CDR2 SFDVKD. The CDR3 region is CATSDSGGPDTQYF. In DNA, the CDR3 is TGTGCCACCAGTGACTCCGGGGGCCCAGATACGCAGTATTTT.

The gene calls are TRBV6-5 and TRBJ1-2; no clear D. The V gene's germline CDR1 is MNHEY and CDR2 SVGAGI. V gave up 5 bases and J gave up 3 bases, with 7 bases separating them. The CDR3 sequence is 12 residues long. The CDR3 DNA is TGTGCCAGCAGTGATAATGACTATGGCTACACCTTC. Its protein is CASSDNDYGYTF.

The chain uses TRBV12-3 or TRBV12-4 and TRBJ2-5; TRBD1 agrees at 10 bases. The CDR3 runs 15 residues. The ends lost 5 bases at V and 4 bases at J; junction bases unmatched: 7. Here the CDR3 reads CASSPRTGGGETQYF. CDR3 DNA: TGTGCCAGCAGTCCGCGGACAGGGGGAGGAGAGACCCAGTACTTC.

CDR3 nucleotides: TGTGCCAGCAGTTACATGGAATACACTGAAGCTTTCTTT. This gives the protein CASSYMEYTEAFF. J is TRBJ1-1 and V is TRBV6-5; no clear D. The CDR3 extends over 13 amino acids. Germline V CDR1 and CDR2: MNHEY, SVGAGI. V was clipped by 2 bases and J by 3 bases, with 7 bases between them.

This clonotype was detected only a few times. The chain employs TRBV6-2 or TRBV6-3 and TRBJ2-3, with D unclear. The V end lost 6 bases, the J end lost 2 bases, and 21 bases lay between the germline ends. The germline V gene encodes CDR1 MNHEY and CDR2 SVGEGT. This CDR3 has 17 amino acids. CDR3 residues: CASSSLEATLLTDTQYF. The CDR3 bases are TGTGCCAGCAGCTCCCTTGAAGCCACTCTTCTCACAGATACGCAGTATTTT.

This clonotype was seen repeatedly, ten times or more. The chain couples TRBV11-2 to TRBJ1-2; 12 nucleotides agree with TRBD1. CDR1 is SGHAT, CDR2 FQNNGV, per germline. This CDR3 region has 14 residues. V was clipped by 5 bases and J by 8 bases; unmatched bases: 6. CDR3 sequence: CASSPGTGGWGYTF. CDR3 coding DNA: TGTGCCAGCAGCCCCGGGACAGGGGGCTGGGGCTACACCTTC.

This clonotype has a handful of counts. This rearrangement joins TRBV5-1 to TRBJ2-7; 7 bases are a match to TRBD2. V was pared by 5 bases and J by 3 bases, with 5 bases of the junction left unmatched. This CDR3 contains 13 residues. CDR1 and CDR2 from the germline V gene are SGHRS and YFSETQ. In DNA, the CDR3 is TGCGCCAGCAGACGTGGGGACTACTACGAGCAGTACTTC. Its translation is CASRRGDYYEQYF. The variable domain in full, completed from reference TRBV5-1 and TRBJ2-7, reads KAGVTQTPRYLIKTRGQQVTLSCSPISGHRSVSWYQQTPGQGLQFLFEYFSETQRNKGNFPGRFSGRQFSNSRSEMNVSTLELGDSALYLCASRRGDYYEQYFGPGTRLTVT.

This clonotype was observed a handful of times. The V gene is TRBV24-1, the J gene TRBJ2-5; D may be TRBD2 (5 bases). Germline CDR1 is KGHDR and CDR2 is SFDVKD. CDR3 length: 14 residues. V lost 9 bases, J lost 1 base, and 14 bases lay in between. The CDR3 loop reads CATDGAVIQETQYF. CDR3 nucleotide sequence: TGTGCCACCGACGGAGCGGTCATCCAAGAGACCCAGTACTTC.

This clonotype has at least ten counts. J is TRBJ2-1 and V is TRBV4-1; D ambiguous. V dropped 3 bases and J dropped 0 bases, with 9 bases sitting between them. Germline V CDR1 and CDR2: MGHRA, YSYEKL. This CDR3 has 15 residues. The CDR3 here is CASSQTYSSYNEQFF. The CDR3 region has the DNA TGCGCCAGCAGCCAGACTTATAGCTCCTACAATGAGCAGTTCTTC.

As DNA, the CDR3 is TGTGCCAGCAGTGATTGGGGGCAGGGCACTGAAGCTTTCTTT. This translates into CASSDWGQGTEAFF. The rearrangement joins TRBV2 to TRBJ1-1; a possible D gene is TRBD1 (6 bases). CDR1 is SNHLY, CDR2 FYNNEI, per germline. Trimming shortened V by 3 bases and J by 4 bases, and 12 bases separated the two germline ends. The CDR3 covers 14 residues.